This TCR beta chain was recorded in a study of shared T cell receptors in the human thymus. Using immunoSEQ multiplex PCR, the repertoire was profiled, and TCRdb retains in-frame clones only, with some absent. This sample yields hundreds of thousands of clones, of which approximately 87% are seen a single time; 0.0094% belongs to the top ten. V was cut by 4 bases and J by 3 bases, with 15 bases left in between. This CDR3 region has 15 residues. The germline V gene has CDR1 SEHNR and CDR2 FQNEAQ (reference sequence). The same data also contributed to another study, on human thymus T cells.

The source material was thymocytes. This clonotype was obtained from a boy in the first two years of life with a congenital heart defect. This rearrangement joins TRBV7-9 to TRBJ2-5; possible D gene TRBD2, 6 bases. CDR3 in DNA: TGTGCCAGCAGCTCGCGGACTAACTCCAAAGAGACCCAGTACTTC. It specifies CASSSRTNSKETQYF.